These 21 T cell receptor beta chains were all obtained from the same sample, sequenced in a study of control samples from healthy donors and cancer patients. Data came from immunoSEQ multiplex PCR; TCRdb stores just in-frame clones and leaves some out. The sample has more than 60,000 clones, approximately 91% seen once. Sequenced material: PBMCs. These receptors were obtained from a woman aged 45-59 years with colorectal cancer.

This chain connects TRBV19 to TRBJ1-3; 7 nucleotides line up with TRBD1. The ends lost 8 bases at V and 4 bases at J; junction bases unmatched: 8. Germline-derived CDR1 and CDR2 are LNHDA and SQIVND (reference sequence). The CDR3 consists of 14 residues. In DNA, the CDR3 is TGTGCCAGTGGAGCCGGGACAGCCGGAAACACCATATATTTT. Translating gives CASGAGTAGNTIYF.

This sequence joins TRBV5-6 and TRBJ2-5; D is perhaps TRBD1 or TRBD2 (6 bases each). V shed 4 bases and J shed 8 bases, with 12 bases lying between them. Germline-derived CDR1 and CDR2 are SGHDT and YYEEEE. The CDR3 extends over 12 amino acids. CDR3 amino acids: CASSRGAHTQYF. DNA of the CDR3: TGTGCCAGCAGCAGGGGGGCGCATACCCAGTACTTC.

In this sample, this clone turned up a few times. V gene TRBV6-2 or TRBV6-3 combines with J gene TRBJ1-2; D is undetermined. CDR3 size: 12 residues. The germline V and J ends were trimmed by 5 bases and 7 bases, with 11 bases remaining between them. Germline V lookup: CDR1 MNHEY, CDR2 SVGEGT. CDR3 amino acids: CASSDPGGGYTF. The CDR3 DNA is TGTGCCAGCAGTGACCCAGGTGGTGGCTACACCTTC.

The V and J genes are TRBV24-1 and TRBJ2-7, with 12 bases identical to TRBD1. Losses at the gene ends were 5 bases for V and 7 bases for J; bases not matched to a gene: 8. The CDR3 sequence is 15 residues long. Germline CDR1 is KGHDR and CDR2 is SFDVKD. CDR3 DNA: TGTGCCACCAGTGGTAGGGACAGGGGGCTCGTTGAGCAGTACGTC. Amino acid sequence: CATSGRDRGLVEQYV.

This clone was counted a few times. The CDR3 region is CASSLATLNTEAFF. The CDR3, as DNA: TGCGCCAGCAGCTTGGCAACGTTGAACACTGAAGCTTTCTTT. J is TRBJ1-1 and V is TRBV5-1; the D is unclear. The CDR3 sequence is 14 residues long. Germline V gene lookup returns CDR1 SGHRS and CDR2 YFSETQ. V lost 0 bases and J lost 0, with 6 bases in between.

This clone was observed a single time. The chain combines TRBV19 with TRBJ1-1; 10 bases are a match to TRBD1. This CDR3 has 12 amino acids. Germline V lookup: CDR1 LNHDA, CDR2 SQIVND (reference sequence). J lost 10 bases, V lost 9 bases, and 8 bases had no gene match. The chain's CDR3 is CASGQGDVGAFF. The CDR3 region has the DNA TGTGCCAGCGGACAGGGGGATGTGGGAGCTTTCTTT.

This chain links TRBV5-1 with TRBJ1-1, with TRBD1 as a possible D gene (6 bases). The CDR3 loop spans 13 amino acids. CDR1 and CDR2 from the germline V gene are SGHRS and YFSETQ. Trimming stripped 4 bases from V and 1 base from J, with 8 bases between. The CDR3 DNA is TGCGCCAGCAGCCCGGGACAGAACACTGAAGCTTTCTTT. Amino acids: CASSPGQNTEAFF.

This chain joins TRBV5-1 and TRBJ1-5; 9 bases are shared with TRBD1. The CDR3 consists of 15 residues. CDR1 and CDR2 from the germline V gene are SGHRS and YFSETQ. Trimming removed 0 bases from V and 6 bases from J; junction bases left unmatched: 4. Here the CDR3 reads CASSLAGTGSQPQHF. As DNA, the CDR3 is TGCGCCAGCAGCTTGGCCGGGACAGGGAGTCAGCCCCAGCATTTT.

The V call is TRBV5-1, the J call TRBJ2-3, with 10 bases matching TRBD1. J lost 5 bases, V lost 2 bases, and 5 bases had no gene match. Germline CDR1 reads SGHRS; CDR2 reads YFSETQ. CDR3 length: 15 amino acids. The CDR3 coding sequence is TGCGCCAGCAGCTTTGGACAGGGGGTACAAGATACGCAGTATTTT. Translated: CASSFGQGVQDTQYF.

CDR3 nucleotides: TGTGCCAGCAGTAGTACTAGCGGTACGCAGTATTTT. Residues: CASSSTSGTQYF. The rearrangement joins TRBV6-2 or TRBV6-3 to TRBJ2-3, with TRBD2 identical over 8 bases. Germline V gene lookup returns CDR1 MNHEY and CDR2 SVGEGT. The CDR3 is made up of 12 amino acids. Trimming cost V 5 bases and J 8 bases; bases outside gene matches: 3.

The rearrangement uses TRBV7-9 and TRBJ2-3, with D unclear. Trimming cost V 6 bases and J 2 bases, with 12 bases left between them. The CDR3 is 14 residues long. Germline V gene sequence: CDR1 SEHNR, CDR2 FQNEAQ (reference sequence). The CDR3 DNA sequence: TGTGCCAGCAGGATTAGGAGCGACACAGATACGCAGTATTTT. This encodes CASRIRSDTDTQYF. Full variable domain (missing parts from reference TRBV7-9 and TRBJ2-3): DTGVSQNPRHKITKRGQNVTFRCDPISEHNRLYWYRQTLGQGPEFLTYFQNEAQLEKSRLLSDRFSAERPKGSFSTLEIQRTEQGDSAMYLCASRIRSDTDTQYFGPGTRLTVL.

The chain recombines TRBV7-2 with TRBJ1-6; D possibly corresponds to TRBD1 (6 bases). Germline CDR1 reads SGHTA; CDR2 reads FQGNSA. This CDR3 is 16 amino acids long. V lost 6 bases and J 8 bases, leaving 20 bases between the germline ends. DNA for the CDR3: TGTGCCAGCAGGGAACAGGGTTGGGGGATAGATTCACCCCTCCACTTT. Translating gives CASREQGWGIDSPLHF.

The V gene is TRBV3-1 (or the pseudogene TRBV3-2), the J gene TRBJ2-1; the match to TRBD2 covers 7 bases. V lost 0 bases and J lost 2; bases outside the gene matches: 10. CDR3 length: 18 residues. The germline V gene encodes CDR1 LGHDT and CDR2 YNNKEL (reference sequence). CDR3 protein: CASSQDLSGVSPYNEQFF. The DNA for the CDR3 is TGTGCCAGCAGCCAAGATCTCAGCGGGGTCAGCCCCTACAATGAGCAGTTCTTC.

The chain employs TRBV12-3 or TRBV12-4 and TRBJ1-2; D remains unclear. CDR3 length: 13 amino acids. The V end lost 3 bases, the J end lost 8 bases, and 13 bases lay between the germline ends. The chain's CDR3 is CASSLSIGKGYTF. CDR3 DNA sequence: TGTGCCAGCAGTTTGTCCATAGGAAAGGGCTACACCTTC.

The chain joins TRBV7-2 to TRBJ2-3; 8 nucleotides align to TRBD1. Germline CDR1 SGHTA, CDR2 FQGNSA. V was pared by 2 bases and J by 2 bases, with 3 bases of the junction left unmatched. The CDR3 has 15 residues. CDR3 protein: CASSLRQGHTDTQYF. The CDR3 DNA follows: TGTGCCAGCAGCTTAAGACAGGGGCACACAGATACGCAGTATTTT.

This sequence joins TRBV24-1 and TRBJ1-2; no firm D call. There are 13 residues in the CDR3. Germline assignment: CDR1 KGHDR and CDR2 SFDVKD. V lost 5 bases and J lost 5, with 11 bases in between. CDR3: CATSAPPGYGYTF. The CDR3 nucleotides read TGTGCCACCAGTGCCCCACCGGGTTATGGCTACACCTTC.

This chain connects TRBV5-6 to TRBJ1-2, with 8 bases lining up with TRBD1. In germline, CDR1 is SGHDT, CDR2 YYEEEE. The CDR3 is 16 residues long. The J segment lost 5 bases and the V segment lost 4 bases, leaving 13 bases of the junction unmatched. CDR3 region: CASSNTDRGGYYGYTF. CDR3 in DNA: TGTGCCAGCAGCAACACCGACAGGGGAGGGTATTATGGCTACACCTTC.

This clone was recorded once. The rearrangement links TRBV27 to TRBJ1-6, with 10 positions matching TRBD1. Germline CDR1 is MNHEY and CDR2 is SMNVEV (reference sequence). Trimming took 3 bases from V and 7 from J; bases not matched to a gene: 6. The CDR3 contains 16 residues. The chain's CDR3 is CASSLIRGQGNSPLHF. As DNA, the CDR3 is TGTGCCAGCAGTTTGATAAGGGGACAGGGGAATTCACCCCTCCACTTT.

The chain is built from TRBV10-2 and TRBJ2-2; D is undetermined. Per the germline V gene, CDR1 is WSHSY and CDR2 is SAAADI. This CDR3 region has 14 residues. Trimming removed 2 bases from V and 5 bases from J, with 9 bases in between. CDR3 coding DNA: TGCGCCAGCAGTGAGGAGGCTTTTACCGGGGAGCTGTTTTTT. Protein sequence: CASSEEAFTGELFF.

V usage is TRBV3-1 (or the pseudogene TRBV3-2) and J usage is TRBJ1-3; the D is unclear. Germline V gene lookup returns CDR1 LGHDT and CDR2 YNNKEL (reference sequence). This CDR3 has 13 amino acids. V was cut by 4 bases and J by 1 base, with 5 bases left in between. The CDR3 reads CASSRGSGNTIYF. CDR3 nucleotides: TGTGCCAGCAGCCGAGGGTCTGGAAACACCATATATTTT.

The CDR3 DNA sequence: TGTGCCAGCAGCCCCGATTTCCTGCCCGGGGAGCTGTTTTTT. Its protein product is CASSPDFLPGELFF. This chain links TRBV9 with TRBJ2-2; D is uncertain. The ends were cut back, 4 bases at V and 6 bases at J, with 13 bases in the middle. Per the germline V gene, CDR1 is SGDLS and CDR2 is YYNGEE. This CDR3 region has 14 residues.